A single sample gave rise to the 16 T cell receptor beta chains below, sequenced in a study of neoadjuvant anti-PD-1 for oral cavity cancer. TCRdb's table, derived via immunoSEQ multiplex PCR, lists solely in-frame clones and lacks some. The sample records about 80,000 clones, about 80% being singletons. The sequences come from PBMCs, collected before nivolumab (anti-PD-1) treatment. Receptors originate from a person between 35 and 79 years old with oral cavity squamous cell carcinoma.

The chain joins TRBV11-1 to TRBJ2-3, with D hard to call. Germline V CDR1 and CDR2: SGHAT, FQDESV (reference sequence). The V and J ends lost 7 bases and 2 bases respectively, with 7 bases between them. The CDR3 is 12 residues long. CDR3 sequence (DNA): TGTGCCAGCACCTTCTCCACAGATACGCAGTATTTT. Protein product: CASTFSTDTQYF.

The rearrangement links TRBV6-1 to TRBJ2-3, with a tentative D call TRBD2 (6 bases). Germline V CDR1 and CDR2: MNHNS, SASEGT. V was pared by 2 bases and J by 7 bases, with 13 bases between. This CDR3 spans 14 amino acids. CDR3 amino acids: CASSEQASEYTQYF. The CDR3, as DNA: TGTGCCAGCAGTGAACAGGCTAGCGAGTATACGCAGTATTTT.

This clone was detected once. The CDR3 nucleotides are TGCAGCGTTGAGTCCGGGACAGGGGGCCGAGCTTTCTTT. It codes for CSVESGTGGRAFF. V gene TRBV29-1 combines with J gene TRBJ1-1, with 12 positions matching TRBD1. V trimming: 3 bases; J trimming: 10 bases; junction bases outside the gene matches: 6. The CDR3 is made up of 13 amino acids. CDR1 is SQVTM and CDR2 is ANQGSEA in the germline V gene.

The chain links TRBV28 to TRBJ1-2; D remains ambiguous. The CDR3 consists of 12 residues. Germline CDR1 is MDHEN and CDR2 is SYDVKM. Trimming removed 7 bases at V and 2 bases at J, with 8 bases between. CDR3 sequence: CASIGPNYGYTF. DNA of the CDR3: TGTGCCAGCATCGGTCCCAACTATGGCTACACCTTC.

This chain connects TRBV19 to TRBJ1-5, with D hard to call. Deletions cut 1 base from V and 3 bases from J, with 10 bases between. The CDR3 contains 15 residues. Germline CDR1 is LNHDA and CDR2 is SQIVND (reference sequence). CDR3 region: CASSIGLSVNQPQHF. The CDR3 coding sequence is TGTGCCAGTAGTATAGGGTTATCGGTCAATCAGCCCCAGCATTTT.

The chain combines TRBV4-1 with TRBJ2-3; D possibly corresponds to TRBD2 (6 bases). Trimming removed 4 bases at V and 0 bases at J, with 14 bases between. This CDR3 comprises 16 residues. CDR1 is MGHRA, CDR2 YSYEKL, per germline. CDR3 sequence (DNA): TGCGCCAGCAGCCCCTTTAGCGGAGCAAGCACAGATACGCAGTATTTT. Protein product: CASSPFSGASTDTQYF.

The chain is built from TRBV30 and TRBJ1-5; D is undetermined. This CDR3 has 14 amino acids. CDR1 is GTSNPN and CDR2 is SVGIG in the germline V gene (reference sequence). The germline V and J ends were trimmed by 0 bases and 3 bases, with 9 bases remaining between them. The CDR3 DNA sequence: TGTGCCTGGAGTGTTGACGGACTCAATCAGCCCCAGCATTTT. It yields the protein CAWSVDGLNQPQHF.

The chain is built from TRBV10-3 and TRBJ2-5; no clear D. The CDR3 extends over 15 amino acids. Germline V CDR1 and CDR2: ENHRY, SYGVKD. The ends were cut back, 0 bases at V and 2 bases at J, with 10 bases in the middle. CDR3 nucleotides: TGTGCCATCAGTGAGTCAGGACGGTTACAAGAGACCCAGTACTTC. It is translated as CAISESGRLQETQYF.

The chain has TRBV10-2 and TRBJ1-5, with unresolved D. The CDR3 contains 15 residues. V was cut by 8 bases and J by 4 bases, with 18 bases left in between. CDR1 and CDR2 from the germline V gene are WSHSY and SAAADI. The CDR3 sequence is CASWEGRSGNQPQHF. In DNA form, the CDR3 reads TGCGCCAGCTGGGAGGGCAGGTCGGGTAATCAGCCCCAGCATTTT.

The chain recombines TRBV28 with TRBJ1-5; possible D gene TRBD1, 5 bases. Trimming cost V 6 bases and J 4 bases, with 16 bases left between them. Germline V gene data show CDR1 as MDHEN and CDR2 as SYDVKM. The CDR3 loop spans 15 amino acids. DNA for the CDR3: TGTGCCAGCAGCCCCACCGGGACGCAAAATCAGCCCCAGCATTTT. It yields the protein CASSPTGTQNQPQHF.

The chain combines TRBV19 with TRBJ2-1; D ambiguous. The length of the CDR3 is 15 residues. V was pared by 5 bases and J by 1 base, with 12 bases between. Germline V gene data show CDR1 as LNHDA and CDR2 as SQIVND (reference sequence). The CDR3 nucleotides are TGTGCCAGTAGTCGAACGTGGGAATCCTACAATGAGCAGTTCTTC. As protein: CASSRTWESYNEQFF.

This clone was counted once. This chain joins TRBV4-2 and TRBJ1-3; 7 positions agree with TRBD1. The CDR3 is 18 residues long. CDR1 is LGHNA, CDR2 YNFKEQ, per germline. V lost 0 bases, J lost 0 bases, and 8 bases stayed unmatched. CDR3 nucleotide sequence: TGTGCCAGCAGCCAAGAAACCGGGACAGCCTCCTCTGGAAACACCATATATTTT. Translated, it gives CASSQETGTASSGNTIYF.

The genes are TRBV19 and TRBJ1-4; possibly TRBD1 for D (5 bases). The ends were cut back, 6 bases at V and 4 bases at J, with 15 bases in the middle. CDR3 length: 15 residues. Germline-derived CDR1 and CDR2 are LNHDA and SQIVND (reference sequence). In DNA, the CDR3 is TGTGCCAGTAGGACAGCGGAGAGGGTTAATGAAAAACTGTTTTTT. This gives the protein CASRTAERVNEKLFF.

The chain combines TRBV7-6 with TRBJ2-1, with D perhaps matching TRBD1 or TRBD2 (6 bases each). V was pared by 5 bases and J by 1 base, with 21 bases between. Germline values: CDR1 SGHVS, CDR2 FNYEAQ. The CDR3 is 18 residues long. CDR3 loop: CASSPRGPTPGSYNEQFF. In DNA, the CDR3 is TGTGCCAGCAGCCCTCGGGGGCCCACTCCAGGGTCCTACAATGAGCAGTTCTTC.

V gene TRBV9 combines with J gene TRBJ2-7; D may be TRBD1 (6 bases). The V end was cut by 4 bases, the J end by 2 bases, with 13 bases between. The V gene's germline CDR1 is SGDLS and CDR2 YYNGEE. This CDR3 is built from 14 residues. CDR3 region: CASSPPTGPYEQYF. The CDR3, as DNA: TGTGCCAGCAGCCCTCCGACAGGCCCCTACGAGCAGTACTTC.

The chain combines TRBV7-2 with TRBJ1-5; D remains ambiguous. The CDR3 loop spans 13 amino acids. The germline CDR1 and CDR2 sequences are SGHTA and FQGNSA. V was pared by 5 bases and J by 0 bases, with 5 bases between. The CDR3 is CASSPYSNQPQHF. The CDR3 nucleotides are TGTGCCAGCAGCCCCTATAGCAATCAGCCCCAGCATTTT.